This TCR beta chain was documented in a study of T cells after yellow fever vaccination. Trimming took off 3 bases at V and 0 bases at J, with 24 bases between the two ends. The CDR3 has 20 amino acids. TCRdb used MiXCR to reprocess the 5' RACE reads, holding one entry per CDR3 protein. Among about 320,000 distinct CDR3 sequences listed, around 12% were seen once. The sequence was collected from a man aged 18 to 29 who received the YFV17D yellow fever vaccine. The sequenced sample was CD4+ T cells sorted from PBMCs, obtained 15 days after the yellow fever booster vaccination. The V and J genes are TRBV12-3 or TRBV12-4 and TRBJ1-3; D is possibly TRBD1 (5 bases). The CDR3, as DNA: TGTGCCAGCAGTTTTTTCCCCGGGTTCCTGGGGGTCAACTCTGGAAACACCATATATTTT. This gives the protein CASSFFPGFLGVNSGNTIYF.